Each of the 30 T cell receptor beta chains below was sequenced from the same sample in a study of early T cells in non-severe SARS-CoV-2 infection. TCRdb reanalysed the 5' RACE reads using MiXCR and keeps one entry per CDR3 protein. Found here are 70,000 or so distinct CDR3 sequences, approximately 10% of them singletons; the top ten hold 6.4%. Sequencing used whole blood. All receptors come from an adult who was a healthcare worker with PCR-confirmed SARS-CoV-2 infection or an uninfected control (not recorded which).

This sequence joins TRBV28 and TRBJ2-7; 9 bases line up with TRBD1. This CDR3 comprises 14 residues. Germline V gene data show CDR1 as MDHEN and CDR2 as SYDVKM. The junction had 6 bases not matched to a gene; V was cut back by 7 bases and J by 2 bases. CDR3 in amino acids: CASTPGQGPYEQYF. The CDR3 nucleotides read TGTGCCAGCACCCCGGGACAGGGACCCTACGAGCAGTACTTC. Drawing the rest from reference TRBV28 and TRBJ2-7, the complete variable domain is DVKVTQSSRYLVKRTGEKVFLECVQDMDHENMFWYRQDPGLGLRLIYFSYDVKMKEKGDIPEGYSVSREKKERFSLILESASTNQTSMYLCASTPGQGPYEQYFGPGTRLTVT.

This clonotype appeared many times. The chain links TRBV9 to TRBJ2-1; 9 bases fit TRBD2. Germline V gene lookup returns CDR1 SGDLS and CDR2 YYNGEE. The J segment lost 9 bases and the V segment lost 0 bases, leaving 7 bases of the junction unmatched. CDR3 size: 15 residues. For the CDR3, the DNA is TGTGCCAGCAGCGTAGAGGCGGGAGGGCCGTCTGAGCAGTTCTTC. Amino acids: CASSVEAGGPSEQFF.

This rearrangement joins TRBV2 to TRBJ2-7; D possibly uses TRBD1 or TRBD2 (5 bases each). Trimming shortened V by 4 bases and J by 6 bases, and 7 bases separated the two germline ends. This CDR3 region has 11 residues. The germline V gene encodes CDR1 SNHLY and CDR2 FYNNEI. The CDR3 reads CASSAGTEQYF. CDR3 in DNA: TGTGCCAGCAGTGCAGGGACCGAGCAGTACTTC. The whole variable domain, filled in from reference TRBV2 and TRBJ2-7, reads EPEVTQTPSHQVTQMGQEVILRCVPISNHLYFYWYRQILGQKVEFLVSFYNNEISEKSEIFDDQFSVERPDGSNFTLKIRSTKLEDSAMYFCASSAGTEQYFGPGTRLTVT.

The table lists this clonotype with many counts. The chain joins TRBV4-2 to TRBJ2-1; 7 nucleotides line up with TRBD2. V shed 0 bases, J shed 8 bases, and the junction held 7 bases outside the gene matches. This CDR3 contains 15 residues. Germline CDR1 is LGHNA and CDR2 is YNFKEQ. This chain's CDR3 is CASSQDGTTNDEQFF. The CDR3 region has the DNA TGTGCCAGCAGCCAAGATGGGACTACTAACGATGAGCAGTTCTTC.

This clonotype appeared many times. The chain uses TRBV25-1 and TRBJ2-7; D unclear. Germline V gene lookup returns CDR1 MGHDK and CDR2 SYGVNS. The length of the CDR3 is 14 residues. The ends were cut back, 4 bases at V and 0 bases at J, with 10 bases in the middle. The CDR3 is CASSAYFSSYEQYF. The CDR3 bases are TGTGCCAGCAGTGCCTACTTCAGCTCCTACGAGCAGTACTTC.

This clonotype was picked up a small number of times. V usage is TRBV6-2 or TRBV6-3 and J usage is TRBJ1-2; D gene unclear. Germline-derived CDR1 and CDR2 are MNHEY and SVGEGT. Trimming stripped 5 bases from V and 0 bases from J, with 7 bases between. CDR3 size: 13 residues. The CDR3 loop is CASSRTANYGYTF. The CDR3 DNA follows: TGTGCCAGCAGTCGGACGGCTAACTATGGCTACACCTTC.

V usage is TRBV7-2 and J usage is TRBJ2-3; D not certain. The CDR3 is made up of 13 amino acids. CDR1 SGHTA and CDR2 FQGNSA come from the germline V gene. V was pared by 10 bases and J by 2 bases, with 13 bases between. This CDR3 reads CATSKPVTDTQYF. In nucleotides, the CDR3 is TGTGCCACCTCGAAACCGGTCACAGATACGCAGTATTTT. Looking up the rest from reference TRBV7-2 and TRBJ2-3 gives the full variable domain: GAGVSQSPSNKVTEKGKDVELRCDPISGHTALYWYRQSLGQGLEFLIYFQGNSAPDKSGLPSDRFSAERTGGSVSTLTIQRTQQEDSAVYLCATSKPVTDTQYFGPGTRLTVL.

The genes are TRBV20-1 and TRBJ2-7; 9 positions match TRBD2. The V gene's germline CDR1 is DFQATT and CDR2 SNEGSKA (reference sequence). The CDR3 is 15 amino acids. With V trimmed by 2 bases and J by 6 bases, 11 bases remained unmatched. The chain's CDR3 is CSARQPQAGGAEQYF. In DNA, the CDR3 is TGCAGTGCTAGACAACCTCAAGCGGGAGGCGCCGAGCAGTACTTC.

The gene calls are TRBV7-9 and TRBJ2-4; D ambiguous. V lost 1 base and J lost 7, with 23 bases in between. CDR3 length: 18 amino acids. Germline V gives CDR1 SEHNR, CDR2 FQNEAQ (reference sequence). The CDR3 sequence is CASSLGDLGPGRVNIQYF. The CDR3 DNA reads TGTGCCAGCAGCTTAGGAGACTTAGGGCCGGGCCGGGTGAACATTCAGTACTTC. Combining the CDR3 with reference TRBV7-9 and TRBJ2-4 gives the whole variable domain DTGVSQNPRHKITKRGQNVTFRCDPISEHNRLYWYRQTLGQGPEFLTYFQNEAQLEKSRLLSDRFSAERPKGSFSTLEIQRTEQGDSAMYLCASSLGDLGPGRVNIQYFGAGTRLSVL.

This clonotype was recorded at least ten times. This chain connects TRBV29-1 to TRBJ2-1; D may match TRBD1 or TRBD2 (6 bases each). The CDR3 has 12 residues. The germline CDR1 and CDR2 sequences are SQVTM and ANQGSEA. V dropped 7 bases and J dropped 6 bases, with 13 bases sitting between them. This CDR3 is CSAWGAANEQFF. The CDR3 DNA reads TGCAGCGCCTGGGGGGCCGCCAATGAGCAGTTCTTC.

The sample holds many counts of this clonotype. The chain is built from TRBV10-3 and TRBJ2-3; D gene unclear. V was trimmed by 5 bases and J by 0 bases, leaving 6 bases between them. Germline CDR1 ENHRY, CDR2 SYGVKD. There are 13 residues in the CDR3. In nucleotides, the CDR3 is TGTGCCATCAGTACCCTCAGCACAGATACGCAGTATTTT. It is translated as CAISTLSTDTQYF.

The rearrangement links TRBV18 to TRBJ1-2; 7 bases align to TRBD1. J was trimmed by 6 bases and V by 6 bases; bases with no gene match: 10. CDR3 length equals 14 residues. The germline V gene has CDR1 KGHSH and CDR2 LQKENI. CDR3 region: CASSPGTAPDGYTF. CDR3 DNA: TGTGCCAGCTCCCCTGGGACAGCTCCAGATGGCTACACCTTC.

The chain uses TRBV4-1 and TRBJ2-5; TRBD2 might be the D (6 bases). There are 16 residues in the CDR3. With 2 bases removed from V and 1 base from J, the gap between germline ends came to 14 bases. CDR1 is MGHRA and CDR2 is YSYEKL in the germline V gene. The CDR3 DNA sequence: TGCGCCAGCAGCCAACAACTCCGGGAGCGCCAAGAGACCCAGTACTTC. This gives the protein CASSQQLRERQETQYF.

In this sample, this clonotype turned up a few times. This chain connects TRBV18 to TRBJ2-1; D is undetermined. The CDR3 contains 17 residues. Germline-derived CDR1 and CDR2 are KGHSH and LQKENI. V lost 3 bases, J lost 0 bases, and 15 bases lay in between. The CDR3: CASSPLSPDRSYNEQFF. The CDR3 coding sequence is TGTGCCAGCTCACCGCTATCTCCGGACCGCTCCTACAATGAGCAGTTCTTC. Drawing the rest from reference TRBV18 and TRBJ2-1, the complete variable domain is NAGVMQNPRHLVRRRGQEARLRCSPMKGHSHVYWYRQLPEEGLKFMVYLQKENIIDESGMPKERFSAEFPKEGPSILRIQQVVRGDSAAYFCASSPLSPDRSYNEQFFGPGTRLTVL.

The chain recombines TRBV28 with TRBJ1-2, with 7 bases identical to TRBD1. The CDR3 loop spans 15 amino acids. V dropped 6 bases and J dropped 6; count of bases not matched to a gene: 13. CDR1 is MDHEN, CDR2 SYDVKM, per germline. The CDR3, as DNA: TGTGCCAGCAGGGCCAGGACAGGAGGACCTCATGGCTACACCTTC. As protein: CASRARTGGPHGYTF.

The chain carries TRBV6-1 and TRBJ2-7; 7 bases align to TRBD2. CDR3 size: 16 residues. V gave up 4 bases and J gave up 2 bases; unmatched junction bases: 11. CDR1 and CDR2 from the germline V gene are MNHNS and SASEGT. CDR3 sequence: CASSARGLAFTYEQYF. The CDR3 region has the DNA TGTGCCAGCAGTGCGCGGGGGTTGGCTTTCACCTACGAGCAGTACTTC.

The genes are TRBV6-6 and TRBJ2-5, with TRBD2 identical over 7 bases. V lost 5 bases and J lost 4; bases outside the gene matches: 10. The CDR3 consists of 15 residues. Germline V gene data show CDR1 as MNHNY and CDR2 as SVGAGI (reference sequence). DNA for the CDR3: TGTGCCAGCAGTAATGGGGACTACACTCGAGAGACCCAGTACTTC. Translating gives CASSNGDYTRETQYF.

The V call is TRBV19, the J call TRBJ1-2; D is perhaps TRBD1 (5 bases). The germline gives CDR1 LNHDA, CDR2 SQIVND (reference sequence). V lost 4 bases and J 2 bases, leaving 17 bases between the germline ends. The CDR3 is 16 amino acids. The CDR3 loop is CASSTPWGGKNYGYTF. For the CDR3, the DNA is TGTGCCAGTAGTACGCCTTGGGGGGGGAAAAACTATGGCTACACCTTC.

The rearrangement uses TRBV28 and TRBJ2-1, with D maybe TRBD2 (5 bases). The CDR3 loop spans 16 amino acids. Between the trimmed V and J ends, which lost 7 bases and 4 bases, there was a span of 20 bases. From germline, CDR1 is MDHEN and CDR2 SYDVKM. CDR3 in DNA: TGTGCCAGCACCACTCATCGGTCTAGCCGTTACAATGAGCAGTTCTTC. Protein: CASTTHRSSRYNEQFF.

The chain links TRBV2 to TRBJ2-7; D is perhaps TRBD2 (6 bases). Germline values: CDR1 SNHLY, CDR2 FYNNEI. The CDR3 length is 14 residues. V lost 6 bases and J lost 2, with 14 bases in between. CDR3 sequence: CASRDPGLAYEQYF. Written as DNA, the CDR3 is TGTGCCAGCAGGGACCCGGGACTCGCCTACGAGCAGTACTTC.

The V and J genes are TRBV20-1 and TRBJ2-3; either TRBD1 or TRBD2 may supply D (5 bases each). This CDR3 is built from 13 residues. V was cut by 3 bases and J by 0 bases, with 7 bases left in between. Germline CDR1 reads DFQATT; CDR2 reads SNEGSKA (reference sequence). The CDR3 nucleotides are TGCAGTGCTAGCGGGGCCAGCACAGATACGCAGTATTTT. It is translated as CSASGASTDTQYF.

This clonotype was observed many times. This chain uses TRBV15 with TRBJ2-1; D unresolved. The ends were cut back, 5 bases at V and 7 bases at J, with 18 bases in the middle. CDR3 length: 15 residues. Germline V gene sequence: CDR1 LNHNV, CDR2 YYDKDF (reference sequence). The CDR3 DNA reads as TGTGCCACCAGCCAAAGTTTAGGTATTGGGAATGAGCAGTTCTTC. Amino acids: CATSQSLGIGNEQFF.

The chain's CDR3 is CASSPSPATSGRVKQYF. DNA of the CDR3: TGTGCCAGTAGTCCCTCACCCGCGACTAGCGGGAGAGTAAAGCAGTACTTC. The V call is TRBV19, the J call TRBJ2-7, with TRBD2 matching over 12 bases. Germline CDR1 reads LNHDA; CDR2 reads SQIVND (reference sequence). J lost 8 bases, V lost 5 bases, and 16 bases had no gene match. The CDR3 has 17 residues.

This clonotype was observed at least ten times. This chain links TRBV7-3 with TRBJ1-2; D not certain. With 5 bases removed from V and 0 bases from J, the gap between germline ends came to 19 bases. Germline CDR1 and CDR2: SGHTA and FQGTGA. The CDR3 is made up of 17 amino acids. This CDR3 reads CASSPYAMGATNYGYTF. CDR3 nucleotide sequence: TGTGCCAGCAGCCCCTACGCAATGGGCGCAACTAACTATGGCTACACCTTC.

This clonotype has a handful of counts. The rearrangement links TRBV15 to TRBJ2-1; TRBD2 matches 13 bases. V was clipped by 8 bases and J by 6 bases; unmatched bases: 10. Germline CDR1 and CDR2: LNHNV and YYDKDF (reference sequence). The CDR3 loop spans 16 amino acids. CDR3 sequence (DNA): TGTGCCACCCATGTTCGGACTAGCGGGAGTCTCAATGAGCAGTTCTTC. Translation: CATHVRTSGSLNEQFF.

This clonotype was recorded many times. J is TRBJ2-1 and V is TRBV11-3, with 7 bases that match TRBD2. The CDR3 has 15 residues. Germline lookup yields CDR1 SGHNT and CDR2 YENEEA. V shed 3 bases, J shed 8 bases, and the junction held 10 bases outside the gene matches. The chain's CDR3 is CASSLVGGSDDEQFF. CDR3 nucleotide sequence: TGTGCCAGCAGCTTGGTGGGCGGGAGTGACGATGAGCAGTTCTTC.

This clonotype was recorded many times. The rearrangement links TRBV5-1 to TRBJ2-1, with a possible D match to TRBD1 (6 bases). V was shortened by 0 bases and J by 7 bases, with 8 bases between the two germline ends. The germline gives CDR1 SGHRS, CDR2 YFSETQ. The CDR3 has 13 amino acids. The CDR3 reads CASSLGQGNEQFF. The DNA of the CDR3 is TGCGCCAGCAGCTTGGGGCAGGGGAATGAGCAGTTCTTC.

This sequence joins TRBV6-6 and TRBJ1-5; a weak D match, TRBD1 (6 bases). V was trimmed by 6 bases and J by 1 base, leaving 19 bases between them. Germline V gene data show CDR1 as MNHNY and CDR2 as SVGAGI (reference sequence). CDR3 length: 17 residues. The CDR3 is CASSVFISGHSNQPQHF. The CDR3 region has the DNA TGTGCCAGCAGCGTCTTCATCTCGGGACACAGCAATCAGCCCCAGCATTTT.

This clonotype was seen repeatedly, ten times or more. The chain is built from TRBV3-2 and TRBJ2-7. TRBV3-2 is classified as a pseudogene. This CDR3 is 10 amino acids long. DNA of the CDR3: TGTGCCAGCATTTCCTACGAGCAGTACTTC. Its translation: CASISYEQYF.

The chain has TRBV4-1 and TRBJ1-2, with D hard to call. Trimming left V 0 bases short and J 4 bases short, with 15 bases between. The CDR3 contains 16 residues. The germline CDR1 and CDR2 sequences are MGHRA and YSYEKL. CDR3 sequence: CASSQESWRPSYGYTF. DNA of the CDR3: TGCGCCAGCAGCCAAGAGTCATGGAGACCGAGCTATGGCTACACCTTC.